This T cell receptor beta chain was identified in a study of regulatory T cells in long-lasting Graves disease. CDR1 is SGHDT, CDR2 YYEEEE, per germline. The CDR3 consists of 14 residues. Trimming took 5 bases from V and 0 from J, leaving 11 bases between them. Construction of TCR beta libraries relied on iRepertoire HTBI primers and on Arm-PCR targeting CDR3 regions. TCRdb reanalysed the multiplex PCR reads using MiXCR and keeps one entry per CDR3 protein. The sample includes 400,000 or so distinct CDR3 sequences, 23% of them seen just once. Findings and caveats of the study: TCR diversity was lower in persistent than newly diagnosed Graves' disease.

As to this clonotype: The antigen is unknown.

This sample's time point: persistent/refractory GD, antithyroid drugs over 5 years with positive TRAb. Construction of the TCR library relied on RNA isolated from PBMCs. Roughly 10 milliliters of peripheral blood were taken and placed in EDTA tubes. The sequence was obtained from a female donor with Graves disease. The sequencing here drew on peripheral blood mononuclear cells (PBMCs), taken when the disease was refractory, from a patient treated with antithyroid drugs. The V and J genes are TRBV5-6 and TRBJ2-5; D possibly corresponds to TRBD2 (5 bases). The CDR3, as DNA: TGTGCCAGCAGTCGGCCCGGGGACCAAGAGACCCAGTACTTC. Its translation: CASSRPGDQETQYF.